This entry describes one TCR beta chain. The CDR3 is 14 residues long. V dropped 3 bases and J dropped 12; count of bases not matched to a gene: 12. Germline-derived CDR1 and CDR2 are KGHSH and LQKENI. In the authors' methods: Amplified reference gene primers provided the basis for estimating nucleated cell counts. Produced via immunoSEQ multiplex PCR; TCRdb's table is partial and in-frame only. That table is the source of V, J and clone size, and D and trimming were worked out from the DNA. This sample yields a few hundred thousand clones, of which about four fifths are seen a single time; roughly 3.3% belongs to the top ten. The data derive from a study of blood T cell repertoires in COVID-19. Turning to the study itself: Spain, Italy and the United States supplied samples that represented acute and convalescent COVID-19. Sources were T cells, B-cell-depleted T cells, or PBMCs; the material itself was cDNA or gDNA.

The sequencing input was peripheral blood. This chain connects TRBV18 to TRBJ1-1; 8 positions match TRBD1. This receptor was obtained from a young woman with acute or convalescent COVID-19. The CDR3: CASSPTGQAHQSFF. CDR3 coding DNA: TGTGCCAGCTCACCGACGGGACAGGCCCACCAATCTTTCTTT.